Listed here are 27 T cell receptor beta chains from one sample, sequenced in a study of cytomegalovirus exposure and HLA in healthy donors. Use of 60 Vbeta and 13 Jbeta primers characterized the PCR. Data came from immunoSEQ multiplex PCR; TCRdb stores just in-frame clones and leaves some out. The sample has roughly 200,000 clones; approximately 90% are singletons. Sequenced material: PBMCs. Receptors were obtained from a woman aged 18-30 years in good health and CMV-seronegative.

The chain recombines TRBV6-1 with TRBJ1-3, with TRBD1 as a possible D gene (5 bases). This CDR3 is 15 amino acids long. Per germline, CDR1 MNHNS and CDR2 SASEGT. Trimming shortened V by 5 bases and J by 0 bases, and 11 bases separated the two germline ends. The CDR3 coding sequence is TGTGCCAGCAGTCCGGGACTCTTCTCTGGAAACACCATATATTTT. Translated, it gives CASSPGLFSGNTIYF.

The chain uses TRBV25-1 and TRBJ1-2; 7 bases align to TRBD1. Germline V lookup: CDR1 MGHDK, CDR2 SYGVNS. With 1 base clipped from V and 2 bases from J, the junction kept 4 bases outside the gene matches. The length of the CDR3 is 15 residues. CDR3 protein: CASSEWAGGNYGYTF. The CDR3 nucleotides read TGTGCCAGCAGTGAATGGGCAGGGGGGAACTATGGCTACACCTTC.

V usage is TRBV27 and J usage is TRBJ2-1; unclear D gene. The CDR3 is 13 residues long. Germline lookup yields CDR1 MNHEY and CDR2 SMNVEV (reference sequence). The ends were cut back, 5 bases at V and 10 bases at J, with 15 bases in the middle. The CDR3 nucleotides are TGTGCCAGCAGTCTGCCGCGAGGTCGCGAGCAGTTCTTC. The encoded protein is CASSLPRGREQFF.

This rearrangement joins TRBV6-1 to TRBJ1-5; 8 positions agree with TRBD1. This CDR3 has 16 amino acids. The junction had 8 bases not matched to a gene; V was cut back by 0 bases and J by 7 bases. Germline CDR1 reads MNHNS; CDR2 reads SASEGT. This CDR3 is CASSEARDRRGQPQHF. DNA of the CDR3: TGTGCCAGCAGTGAAGCGAGGGACAGGAGGGGCCAGCCCCAGCATTTT.

The chain employs TRBV14 and TRBJ2-5; 7 bases are a match to TRBD2. The germline CDR1 and CDR2 sequences are SGHDN and FVKESK. Losses at the gene ends were 6 bases for V and 5 bases for J; bases not matched to a gene: 6. CDR3 length: 13 residues. CDR3 loop: CASSGTNLETQYF. CDR3 nucleotide sequence: TGTGCCAGCAGTGGGACTAACTTGGAGACCCAGTACTTC.

The chain has TRBV19 and TRBJ1-2, with TRBD1 identical over 9 bases. Germline V gives CDR1 LNHDA, CDR2 SQIVND (reference sequence). Trimming at V came to 5 bases and at J to 5 bases, leaving 6 bases not matched to a gene. The CDR3 has 14 residues. CDR3 DNA sequence: TGTGCCAGTAGTGCCGACAGGGGGGGATATGGCTACACCTTC. As protein: CASSADRGGYGYTF.

V and J are TRBV5-1 and TRBJ2-5; 7 nucleotides agree with TRBD1. Judging by the DNA end, TRBJ2-7 fits better; the J call may be wrong. Germline V lookup: CDR1 SGHRS, CDR2 YFSETQ. CDR3 size: 16 residues. CDR3 region: CASSFYRGSSVIEQYF. CDR3 in DNA: TGCGCCAGCAGCTTTTACAGGGGAAGTTCTGTAATCGAGCAGTACTTC.

The rearrangement links TRBV7-9 to TRBJ1-3; 7 bases align to TRBD1. This CDR3 has 15 amino acids. After removal of 4 bases from V and 4 bases from J, the junction contained 7 bases not matched to a gene. CDR1 SEHNR and CDR2 FQNEAQ come from the germline V gene (reference sequence). The CDR3 protein is CASSSTGNGGNTIYF. CDR3 DNA sequence: TGTGCCAGCAGCTCGACAGGGAATGGGGGAAACACCATATATTTT.

J is TRBJ1-6 and V is TRBV4-3; perhaps TRBD1 as D (5 bases). The V end was cut by 4 bases, the J end by 7 bases, with 20 bases between. The germline V gene encodes CDR1 LGHNA and CDR2 YSLEER. This CDR3 contains 17 residues. CDR3 DNA sequence: TGCGCCAGCAGCCGGGGAAAGGGGAAAATTCAGAATTCACCCCTCCACTTT. This sequence encodes CASSRGKGKIQNSPLHF.

The rearrangement joins TRBV5-6 to TRBJ2-5, with D tentatively TRBD2 (6 bases). Germline loops: CDR1 SGHDT, CDR2 YYEEEE. There are 13 residues in the CDR3. The V end was cut by 0 bases, the J end by 5 bases, with 8 bases between. The CDR3 coding sequence is TGTGCCAGCAGCTTGGGCAGCGGGGAGACCCAGTACTTC. This sequence encodes CASSLGSGETQYF.

This chain links TRBV19 with TRBJ2-3, with TRBD1 identical over 8 bases. V dropped 3 bases and J dropped 4; count of bases not matched to a gene: 12. This CDR3 region has 17 residues. Germline values: CDR1 LNHDA, CDR2 SQIVND (reference sequence). As DNA, the CDR3 is TGTGCCAGTAGTATCCCCCCAGGGGGCGCGAGCGCAGATACGCAGTATTTT. Translating it yields CASSIPPGGASADTQYF.

This clone was detected once. This chain uses TRBV19 with TRBJ1-1; 7 bases are a match to TRBD1. Trimming took 5 bases from V and 10 from J; bases not matched to a gene: 16. The CDR3 is made up of 15 amino acids. CDR1 is LNHDA, CDR2 SQIVND, per germline (reference sequence). Here the CDR3 DNA reads TGTGCCAGTAGTCCTGGTGGAGGGGGCTCTATTGGAGCTTTCTTT. The encoded protein is CASSPGGGGSIGAFF.

The chain is built from TRBV5-4 and TRBJ2-4; 10 bases fit TRBD2. V lost 1 base to trimming and J lost 4 bases; unmatched junction nucleotides: 5. This CDR3 contains 16 residues. Germline V CDR1 and CDR2: SGHNT, YYREEE (reference sequence). Here the CDR3 reads CASSLKGTSDKNIQYF. CDR3 nucleotide sequence: TGTGCCAGCAGCTTGAAGGGGACTAGCGATAAAAACATTCAGTACTTC.

This chain uses TRBV5-8 with TRBJ1-1; D uncertain. Germline CDR1 is SGHTS and CDR2 is YDEGEE. The V and J ends lost 4 bases and 4 bases respectively, with 11 bases between them. The CDR3 spans 13 residues. The chain's CDR3 is CASSQTVATEAFF. The CDR3 bases are TGTGCCAGCAGCCAAACAGTGGCCACTGAAGCTTTCTTT.

The rearrangement joins TRBV2 to TRBJ1-2, with 9 positions matching TRBD1. The CDR3 covers 15 residues. Germline V gene lookup returns CDR1 SNHLY and CDR2 FYNNEI. J was trimmed by 3 bases and V by 5 bases; bases with no gene match: 7. The CDR3 nucleotides read TGTGCCAGCAGTACCGGGACAGGGAAGGACTATGGCTACACCTTC. Translated, it gives CASSTGTGKDYGYTF.

This sequence joins TRBV29-1 and TRBJ2-3; 9 positions match TRBD1. The CDR3 has 14 amino acids. Germline V gene sequence: CDR1 SQVTM, CDR2 ANQGSEA. J gave up 4 bases and V 6 bases, and 8 bases lay outside the gene matches. CDR3 amino acids: CSVWTGVQADTQYF. The CDR3 DNA sequence: TGCAGCGTCTGGACAGGGGTACAGGCAGATACGCAGTATTTT.

The chain is built from TRBV6-5 and TRBJ2-1; 12 bases match TRBD2. The germline V gene has CDR1 MNHEY and CDR2 SVGAGI. The CDR3 consists of 14 residues. Trimming at V came to 8 bases and at J to 3 bases, leaving 2 bases not matched to a gene. The CDR3 loop is CASRTSGVYNEQFF. CDR3 in DNA: TGTGCCAGCCGGACTAGCGGGGTCTACAATGAGCAGTTCTTC.

This clone was seen only once. The chain uses TRBV19 and TRBJ1-1; the D gene is possibly TRBD1 (6 bases). Trimming took off 5 bases at V and 3 bases at J, with 10 bases between the two ends. The CDR3 loop spans 13 amino acids. Germline CDR1 reads LNHDA; CDR2 reads SQIVND (reference sequence). The CDR3 loop reads CASSFWTDTEAFF. In DNA form, the CDR3 reads TGTGCCAGTAGTTTCTGGACAGACACTGAAGCTTTCTTT.

This CDR3 reads CASSQNRVEGYTF. The DNA of the CDR3 is TGCGCCAGCAGCCAAAACAGGGTCGAAGGCTACACCTTC. This rearrangement joins TRBV5-1 to TRBJ1-2; tentatively, D is TRBD1 (6 bases). V was trimmed by 4 bases and J by 8 bases, leaving 15 bases between them. This CDR3 region has 13 residues. CDR1 is SGHRS and CDR2 is YFSETQ in the germline V gene. Looking up the rest from reference TRBV5-1 and TRBJ1-2 gives the full variable domain: KAGVTQTPRYLIKTRGQQVTLSCSPISGHRSVSWYQQTPGQGLQFLFEYFSETQRNKGNFPGRFSGRQFSNSRSEMNVSTLELGDSALYLCASSQNRVEGYTFGSGTRLTVV.

This clone has more than one count but fewer than ten. V is TRBV19 and J is TRBJ2-5; possibly TRBD1 for D (5 bases). With 3 bases removed from V and 2 bases from J, the gap between germline ends came to 7 bases. The CDR3 covers 13 residues. CDR1 is LNHDA and CDR2 is SQIVND in the germline V gene (reference sequence). Here the CDR3 reads CASSIHRQETQYF. The CDR3 nucleotides read TGTGCCAGTAGTATCCACAGGCAAGAGACCCAGTACTTC.

This rearrangement joins TRBV5-4 to TRBJ1-3, with no clear D. CDR3 length: 13 amino acids. CDR1 and CDR2 (germline): SGHNT, YYREEE (reference sequence). V lost 2 bases and J lost 2, with 5 bases in between. This CDR3 reads CASSFGTGNTIYF. The CDR3 coding sequence is TGTGCCAGCAGCTTCGGGACTGGAAACACCATATATTTT.

J is TRBJ1-1 and V is TRBV7-8, with 10 bases matching TRBD1. Losses at the gene ends were 3 bases for V and 0 bases for J; bases not matched to a gene: 10. CDR1 and CDR2 from the germline V gene are SGHVS and FQNEAQ. This CDR3 comprises 18 residues. This chain's CDR3 is CASSLLRTGGMLNTEAFF. DNA of the CDR3: TGTGCCAGCAGCTTGTTACGGACAGGGGGGATGTTGAACACTGAAGCTTTCTTT. The variable domain in full, completed from reference TRBV7-8 and TRBJ1-1, reads GAGVSQSPRYKVAKRGQDVALRCDPISGHVSLFWYQQALGQGPEFLTYFQNEAQLDKSGLPSDRFFAERPEGSVSTLKIQRTQQEDSAVYLCASSLLRTGGMLNTEAFFGQGTRLTVV.

This clone occurred once. The chain couples TRBV30 to TRBJ2-1, with D perhaps matching TRBD2 (6 bases). From germline, CDR1 is GTSNPN and CDR2 SVGIG (reference sequence). CDR3 length: 13 residues. Trimming shortened V by 0 bases and J by 8 bases, and 11 bases separated the two germline ends. CDR3 sequence: CAWSVLGGDEQFF. The CDR3 DNA reads TGTGCCTGGAGTGTATTGGGGGGTGATGAGCAGTTCTTC.

The V call is TRBV7-2, the J call TRBJ1-1; 8 nucleotides line up with TRBD1. V was pared by 5 bases and J by 8 bases, with 13 bases of the junction left unmatched. CDR3 length: 15 residues. The V gene's germline CDR1 is SGHTA and CDR2 FQGNSA. CDR3 residues: CASSPTSVQGVEAFF. The CDR3 DNA sequence: TGTGCCAGCAGCCCTACTTCGGTACAGGGGGTAGAAGCTTTCTTT.

The rearrangement links TRBV7-9 to TRBJ2-2; D is unclear. CDR3 length equals 13 residues. V was pared by 8 bases and J by 0 bases, with 7 bases between. Germline V gene sequence: CDR1 SEHNR, CDR2 FQNEAQ (reference sequence). The CDR3 DNA reads TGTGCCAGCTCCGAGTCGAACACCGGGGAGCTGTTTTTT. Protein sequence: CASSESNTGELFF.

This clone was counted a single time. The chain couples TRBV5-4 to TRBJ1-3, with a tentative D call TRBD1 (5 bases). Germline lookup yields CDR1 SGHNT and CDR2 YYREEE (reference sequence). The V end lost 5 bases, the J end lost 1 base, and 10 bases lay between the germline ends. This CDR3 contains 14 residues. This chain's CDR3 is CASSGRGSGNTIYF. In DNA form, the CDR3 reads TGTGCCAGCAGTGGGAGGGGTTCTGGAAACACCATATATTTT.

This chain uses TRBV7-8 with TRBJ2-7; D remains ambiguous. CDR3 length equals 18 residues. CDR1 is SGHVS and CDR2 is FQNEAQ in the germline V gene. With 4 bases removed from V and 3 bases from J, the gap between germline ends came to 25 bases. CDR3 loop: CASSSYKLGKKAYYEQYF. The CDR3 nucleotides are TGTGCCAGCAGCTCGTACAAATTGGGCAAGAAGGCTTACTACGAGCAGTACTTC. The full variable domain, its missing parts supplied by reference TRBV7-8 and TRBJ2-7, is GAGVSQSPRYKVAKRGQDVALRCDPISGHVSLFWYQQALGQGPEFLTYFQNEAQLDKSGLPSDRFFAERPEGSVSTLKIQRTQQEDSAVYLCASSSYKLGKKAYYEQYFGPGTRLTVT.